This TCR beta chain was recorded in a study of blood T cell repertoires in COVID-19. In the original workflow: Reference gene primers were amplified, and this amplification served to estimate nucleated cell counts. Measured with immunoSEQ multiplex PCR; TCRdb has only the in-frame clones, and not every one. The DNA was the basis for D and trimming; V, J and clone size are from that table. The sample lists about 250,000 clones; roughly 86% were seen once. Germline V gives CDR1 SGHTA, CDR2 FQGNSA. V lost 1 base to trimming and J lost 0 bases; unmatched junction nucleotides: 9. This CDR3 spans 17 amino acids. This clone has just one count.

The sequencing input was PBMCs or T cells enriched from blood (not recorded which). The clonotype comes from a woman between 45 and 60 years old who had recovered from COVID-19. The chain employs TRBV7-2 and TRBJ2-7; 7 bases match TRBD2. In nucleotides, the CDR3 is TGTGCCAGCAGCTTAGTGGGTCGCGGGAGCCTCTCCTACGAGCAGTACTTC. This codes for CASSLVGRGSLSYEQYF.